This entry concerns a single TCR beta chain. The treatment: around 19 received Ad26.COV2.S at low or high dose, single or two shots; roughly five received placebo; per-sample allocation not given. Collection of samples fell on day 63 after the first vaccine or placebo injection. CDR1 is LNHDA and CDR2 is SQIVND in the germline V gene (reference sequence). This CDR3 spans 15 amino acids. Trimming cost V 1 base and J 6 bases, with 14 bases left between them. Generated by immunoSEQ multiplex PCR, the TCRdb table keeps only in-frame clones and is missing some. The sample has fewer than 400,000 clones, about 88% seen once. The sample originates from a study of Ad26.COV2.S vaccination and SARS-CoV-2 variants.

The V and J genes are TRBV19 and TRBJ2-3; TRBD1 is a possible D gene (6 bases). This specimen consisted of peripheral blood, obtained in a trial of Ad26.COV2.S vaccine versus placebo. This clonotype originated in a person between 18 and 65 years old who received the Ad26.COV2.S COVID-19 vaccine or a placebo. The CDR3 loop reads CASSIAGRGLDTQYF. CDR3 in DNA: TGTGCCAGTAGTATAGCAGGCAGGGGTCTGGATACGCAGTATTTT.